These T cell receptor beta chains were read from a single sample in a study of regulatory T cells in long-lasting Graves disease. TCRdb redid the calling of the multiplex PCR reads with MiXCR, one entry per CDR3 protein. The repertoire consists of around 470,000 distinct CDR3 sequences, with 13% to 15% occurring once and the leading ten covering around a sixth. This sample was shared with a second study, whose subject was T cells in Graves' hyperthyroidism and ophthalmopathy.

Specimen: peripheral blood mononuclear cells (PBMCs), collected at new diagnosis, from a patient treated with antithyroid drugs. The receptor set was obtained from a woman aged 45-65 years with Graves disease. The CDR3 runs from the conserved cysteine through the conserved F or W. The order of the fields is clone size, J gene, D gene, V gene, CDR3 DNA, CDR3 protein. D genes are given only for firm matches. Some rows have no size entry. The others give once, few or many, or a class for an expanded clone.

>many|TRBJ2-1|TRBD2|TRBV11-3
TGTGCCAGCAGCCCGCGGAGGATAGCGGGACGCGACAATGAGCAGTTCTTC
CASSPRRIAGRDNEQFF
>few|TRBJ1-3|TRBD1|TRBV12-3/TRBV12-4
TGTGCCAGCAGTTCCCCCAAATTCAAGACAGGGGTTGGAAACACCATATATTTT
CASSSPKFKTGVGNTIYF
>many|TRBJ2-1|.|TRBV5-1
TGCGCCAGCAGCTTGGTAATTAGGGGCTCCTACAATGAGCAGTTCTTC
CASSLVIRGSYNEQFF
>many|TRBJ1-2|.|TRBV28
TGTGCCAGCAGTTTGGCCCTCAGGGCCTTCTATGGCTACACCTTC
CASSLALRAFYGYTF
>few|TRBJ1-6|.|TRBV4-2
TGTGCCAGCAGCCAACCCCAGTGGAGGGGTGGGAATTCACCCCTCCACTTT
CASSQPQWRGGNSPLHF
>many|TRBJ1-5|TRBD1|TRBV2
TGTGCCAGCCTGGACAGGAGCTTCAATCAGCCCCAGCATTTT
CASLDRSFNQPQHF
>.|TRBJ2-3|.|TRBV9
TGTGCCAGCAGCCTCGGGGCCATAATATACGCAGATACGCAGTATTTT
CASSLGAIIYADTQYF
>few|TRBJ1-4|.|TRBV10-3
TGTGCCATCAGTGAGTCGGGACCTACTGGGGAAAAACTGTTTTTT
CAISESGPTGEKLFF
>many|TRBJ1-2|.|TRBV28
TGTGCCAGCAGTTTATCTCCCCCACCGCGGGGCTACACCTTC
CASSLSPPPRGYTF
>.|TRBJ2-7|TRBD2|TRBV7-9
TGTGCCAGCAGCCGAGGGACTAGATACGAGCAGTACTTC
CASSRGTRYEQYF
>many|TRBJ2-7|.|TRBV10-3
TGTGCCATCAGTGAGCGGGACCAGTTAATCGGCGAGCAGTACTTC
CAISERDQLIGEQYF
>many|TRBJ1-6|.|TRBV5-1
TGCGCCAGCAGCTTGGCTCCGGGCGGGGATTCACCCCTCCACTTT
CASSLAPGGDSPLHF
>.|TRBJ2-1|TRBD1|TRBV18
TGTGCCAGCTCACCTCTATCCGGGACAGGGTTAGGTTCCTACAATGAGCAGTTCTTC
CASSPLSGTGLGSYNEQFF
>.|TRBJ2-5|.|TRBV5-1
TGCGCCAGCAGCTTGCTAGAGCCACAAGAGACCCAGTACTTC
CASSLLEPQETQYF
>.|TRBJ2-1|.|TRBV20-1
TGCAGTGCTATGGGATTGCTCTACAATGAGCAGTTCTTC
CSAMGLLYNEQFF
>many|TRBJ1-1|.|TRBV27
TGTGCCAGCAGTTTGTCAAGGATGACTGAAGCTTTCTTT
CASSLSRMTEAFF
>.|TRBJ2-2|TRBD1|TRBV4-1
TGCGCCAGCAGCCAAGTTCCGTCCGGGACAGGGACGAACACCGGGGAGCTGTTTTTT
CASSQVPSGTGTNTGELFF
>many|TRBJ2-7|TRBD2|TRBV5-1
TGCGCCAGCAGCTTGCCGCTAGCGGGGAATATCTACGAGCAGTACTTC
CASSLPLAGNIYEQYF
>many|TRBJ1-2|TRBD1|TRBV28
TGTGCCAGCAAACAGGGGGACTATGGCTACACCTTC
CASKQGDYGYTF
>many|TRBJ2-3|TRBD2|TRBV11-2
TGTGCCAGCAGCGCCGGACTAGCGGGAGGTGCAGATACGCAGTATTTT
CASSAGLAGGADTQYF
>.|TRBJ1-1|.|TRBV5-5
TGTGCCAGCAGCTTGGTGGGAAGTGAGAACACTGAAGCTTTCTTT
CASSLVGSENTEAFF
>many|TRBJ1-4|.|TRBV27
TGTGCCAGCAGTCCTGAGTTTGCAACTAATGAAAAACTGTTTTTT
CASSPEFATNEKLFF
>many|TRBJ2-1|TRBD1|TRBV5-1
TGCGCCAGCAGCTTGGGACAGGGGATATACAATGAGCAGTTCTTC
CASSLGQGIYNEQFF
>few|TRBJ1-4|TRBD1|TRBV2
TGTGCCAGCACCCCGGGACAGGGGTCACTTGGAGAAAAACTGTTTTTT
CASTPGQGSLGEKLFF
>.|TRBJ1-1|.|TRBV20-1
TGCAGTGCTTACGTCAGTTTGAATTTTGTTGAAGCTTTCTTT
CSAYVSLNFVEAFF
>.|TRBJ2-3|.|TRBV14
TGTGCCAGCAGCCAAGATTGGGTGATGTCGCGCACAGATACGCAGTATTTT
CASSQDWVMSRTDTQYF
>many|TRBJ2-1|TRBD2|TRBV10-3
TGTGCCATCAGGGGGACTAGTGACAATGAGCAGTTCTTC
CAIRGTSDNEQFF
>many|TRBJ1-2|TRBD1|TRBV28
TGTGCCAGCAGAAAACAGGGGGCGCCCTATGGCTACACCTTC
CASRKQGAPYGYTF
>many|TRBJ1-5|.|TRBV3-1
TGCGCCAGCAGCCAAGATTTGGGTCAGCCCCAGCATTTT
CASSQDLGQPQHF
>many|TRBJ2-3|.|TRBV28
TGTGCCAGCAGTTTAAGGGACCGCCTCGCCCCGCAGTATTTT
CASSLRDRLAPQYF
>many|TRBJ1-6|.|TRBV7-2
TGTGCCAGCAGCTTAGGGGGGCAGAGGGATTCACCCCTCCACTTT
CASSLGGQRDSPLHF
>.|TRBJ2-2|TRBD2|TRBV19
TGTGCCAGTAGTAATGCGGGAGTCGACACCGGGGAGCTGTTTTTT
CASSNAGVDTGELFF
>many|TRBJ2-3|TRBD2|TRBV30
TGTGCCTGGAGGGCTAGCGGGAGGGACACAGATACGCAGTATTTT
CAWRASGRDTDTQYF
>.|TRBJ2-7|.|TRBV18
TGTGCCAGCTCACCGGGGTTCCCGGGCACGGACGAGCAGTACTTC
CASSPGFPGTDEQYF
>many|TRBJ1-1|.|TRBV5-1
TGCGCCAGCTTCGGGGGCAGGAACACTGAAGCTTTCTTT
CASFGGRNTEAFF
>many|TRBJ2-1|.|TRBV12-3/TRBV12-4
TGTGCCAGCAGTTCCCAGGTTGTCTCCTACAATGAGCAGTTCTTC
CASSSQVVSYNEQFF
>many|TRBJ2-5|.|TRBV2
TGTGCCAGCAGTGGGGGGGACAGTTGGCAAGAGACCCAGTACTTC
CASSGGDSWQETQYF
>many|TRBJ1-2|.|TRBV10-3
TGTGCCATCAGTACAGGAGACTATGGCTACACCTTC
CAISTGDYGYTF
>many|TRBJ1-5|.|TRBV11-2
TGTGCCAGCAGCTTAGATATAGGACACAATCAGCCCCAGCATTTT
CASSLDIGHNQPQHF
>many|TRBJ2-1|TRBD2|TRBV11-2
TGTGCCAGCAGCTTGTTTAGCGGGAGCGATGAGCAGTTCTTC
CASSLFSGSDEQFF
>.|TRBJ2-1|TRBD2|TRBV18
TGTGCCAGCTCACCATTCAGTAGCGGGCAAGAGACCCAGTTCTTC
CASSPFSSGQETQFF
>few|TRBJ2-7|.|TRBV30
TGTGCCTGGAGTCTCAACTACGAGCAGTACTTC
CAWSLNYEQYF
>many|TRBJ2-2|.|TRBV7-3
TGTGCCAGCAGTGGCACGCAGGGGACCGGGGAGCTGTTTTTT
CASSGTQGTGELFF